The present T cell receptor (beta chain) was sequenced within a study of T cell changes during pregnancy in multiple sclerosis. The table came from immunoSEQ multiplex PCR; TCRdb's copy has only in-frame clones and leaves some out. The sample contains tens of thousands of clones, 70% to 90% of which appear only once. The TCR sequence derives from a female donor with multiple sclerosis, enrolled in a pregnancy study. Sequences were derived from CD4+ T cells from peripheral blood mononuclear cells, sampled in the third trimester of pregnancy.

In nucleotides, the CDR3 is TGTGCCAGCAGACGGACTAGCGGGGGATACACAGATACGCAGTATTTT. It yields the protein CASRRTSGGYTDTQYF. The chain employs TRBV6-4 and TRBJ2-3; TRBD2 agrees at 13 bases. From germline, CDR1 is MRHNA and CDR2 SNTAGT. The CDR3 consists of 16 residues. The V gene end was trimmed by 6 bases and the J gene end by 2 bases; junction bases not matched to a gene: 5.